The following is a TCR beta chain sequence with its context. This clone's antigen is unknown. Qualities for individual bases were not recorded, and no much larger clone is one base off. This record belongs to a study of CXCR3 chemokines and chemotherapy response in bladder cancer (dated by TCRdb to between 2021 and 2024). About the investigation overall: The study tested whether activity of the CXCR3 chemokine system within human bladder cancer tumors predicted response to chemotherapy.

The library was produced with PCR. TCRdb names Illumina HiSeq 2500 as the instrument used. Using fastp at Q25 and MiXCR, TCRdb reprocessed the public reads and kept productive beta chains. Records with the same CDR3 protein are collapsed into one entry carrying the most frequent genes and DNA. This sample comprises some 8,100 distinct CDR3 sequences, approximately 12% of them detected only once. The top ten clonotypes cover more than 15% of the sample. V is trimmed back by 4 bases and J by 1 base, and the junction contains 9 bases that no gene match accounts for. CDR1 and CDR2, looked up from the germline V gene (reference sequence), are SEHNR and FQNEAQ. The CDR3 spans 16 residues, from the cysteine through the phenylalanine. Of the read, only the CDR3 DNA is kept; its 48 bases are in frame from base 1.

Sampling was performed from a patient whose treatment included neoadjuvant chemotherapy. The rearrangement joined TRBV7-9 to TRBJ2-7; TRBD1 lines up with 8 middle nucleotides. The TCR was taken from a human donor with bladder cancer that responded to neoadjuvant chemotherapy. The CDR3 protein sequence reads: CASSSPARQGSYEQYF. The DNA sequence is TGTGCCAGCAGCTCACCCGCTAGACAGGGGTCCTACGAGCAGTACTTC.